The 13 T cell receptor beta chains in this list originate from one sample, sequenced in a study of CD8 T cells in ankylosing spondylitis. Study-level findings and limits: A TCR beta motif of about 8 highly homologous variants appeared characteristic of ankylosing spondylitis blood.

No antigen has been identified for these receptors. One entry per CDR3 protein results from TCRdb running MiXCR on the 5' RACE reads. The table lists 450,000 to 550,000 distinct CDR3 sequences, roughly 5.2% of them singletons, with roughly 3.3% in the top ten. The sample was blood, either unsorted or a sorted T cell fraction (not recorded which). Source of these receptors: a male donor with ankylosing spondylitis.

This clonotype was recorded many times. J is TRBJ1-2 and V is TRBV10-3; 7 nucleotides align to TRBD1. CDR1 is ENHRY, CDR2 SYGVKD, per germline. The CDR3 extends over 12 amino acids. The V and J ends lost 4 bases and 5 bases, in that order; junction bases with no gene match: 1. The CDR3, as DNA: TGTGCCATCAGTGCGGACAGGTATGGCTACACCTTC. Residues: CAISADRYGYTF.

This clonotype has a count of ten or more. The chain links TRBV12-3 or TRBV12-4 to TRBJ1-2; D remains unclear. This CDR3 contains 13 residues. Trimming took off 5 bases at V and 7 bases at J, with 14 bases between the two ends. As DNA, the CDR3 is TGTGCCAGCAGTGGAAAAGGGTTCGGTGGCTACACCTTC. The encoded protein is CASSGKGFGGYTF.

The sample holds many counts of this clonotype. This CDR3 is CASRKDSNQPQHF. CDR3 in DNA: TGTGCCAGCCGAAAAGATAGCAATCAGCCCCAGCATTTT. V gene TRBV7-3 combines with J gene TRBJ1-5; D gene uncertain. Germline CDR1 is SGHTA and CDR2 is FQGTGA. The ends were cut back, 8 bases at V and 0 bases at J, with 8 bases in the middle. CDR3 size: 13 residues.

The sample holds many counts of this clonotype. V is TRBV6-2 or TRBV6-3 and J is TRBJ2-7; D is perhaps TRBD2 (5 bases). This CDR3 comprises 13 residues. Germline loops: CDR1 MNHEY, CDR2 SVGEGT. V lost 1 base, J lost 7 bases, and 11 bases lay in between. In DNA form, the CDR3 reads TGTGCCAGCAGTTACTTCGTAACGGGAGAGCAGTACTTC. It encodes CASSYFVTGEQYF.

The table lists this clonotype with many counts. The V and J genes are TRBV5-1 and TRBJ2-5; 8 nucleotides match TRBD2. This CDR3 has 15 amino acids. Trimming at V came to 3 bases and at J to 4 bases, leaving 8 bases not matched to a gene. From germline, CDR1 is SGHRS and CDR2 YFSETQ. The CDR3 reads CASSWTGTRGETQYF. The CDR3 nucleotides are TGCGCCAGCAGCTGGACCGGGACTAGAGGAGAGACCCAGTACTTC.

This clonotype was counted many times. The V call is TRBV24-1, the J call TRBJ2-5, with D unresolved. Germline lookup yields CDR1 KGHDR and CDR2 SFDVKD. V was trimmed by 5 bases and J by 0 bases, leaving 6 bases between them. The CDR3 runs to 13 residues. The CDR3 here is CATSVGHQETQYF. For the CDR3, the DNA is TGTGCCACCAGTGTCGGACACCAAGAGACCCAGTACTTC.

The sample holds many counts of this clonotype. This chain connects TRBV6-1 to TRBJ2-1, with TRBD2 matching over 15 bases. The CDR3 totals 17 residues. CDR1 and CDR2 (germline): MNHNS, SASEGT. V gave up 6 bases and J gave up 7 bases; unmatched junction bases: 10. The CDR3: CASSTMGLAGGFNEQFF. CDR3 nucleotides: TGTGCCAGCAGCACCATGGGACTAGCGGGAGGCTTTAATGAGCAGTTCTTC.

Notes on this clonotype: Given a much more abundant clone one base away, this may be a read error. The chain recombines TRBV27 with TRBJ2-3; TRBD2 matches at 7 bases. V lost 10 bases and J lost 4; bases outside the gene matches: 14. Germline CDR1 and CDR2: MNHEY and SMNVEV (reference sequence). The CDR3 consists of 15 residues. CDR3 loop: CAISIRGRAADTQYF. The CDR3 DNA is TGTGCCATCAGCATTAGAGGGAGGGCTGCAGATACGCAGTATTTT.

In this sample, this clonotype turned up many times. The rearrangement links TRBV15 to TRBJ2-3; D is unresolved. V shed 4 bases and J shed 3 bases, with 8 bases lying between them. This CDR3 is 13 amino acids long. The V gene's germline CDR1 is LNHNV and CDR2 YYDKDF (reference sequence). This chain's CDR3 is CATSIFLTDTQYF. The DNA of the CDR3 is TGTGCCACCAGCATTTTCTTGACAGATACGCAGTATTTT.

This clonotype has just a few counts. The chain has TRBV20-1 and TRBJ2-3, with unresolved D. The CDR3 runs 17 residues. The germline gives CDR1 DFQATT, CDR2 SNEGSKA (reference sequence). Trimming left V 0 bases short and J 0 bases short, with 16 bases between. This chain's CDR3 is CSARDFEEDASTDTQYF. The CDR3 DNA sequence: TGCAGTGCTAGAGATTTTGAAGAAGATGCTAGCACAGATACGCAGTATTTT.

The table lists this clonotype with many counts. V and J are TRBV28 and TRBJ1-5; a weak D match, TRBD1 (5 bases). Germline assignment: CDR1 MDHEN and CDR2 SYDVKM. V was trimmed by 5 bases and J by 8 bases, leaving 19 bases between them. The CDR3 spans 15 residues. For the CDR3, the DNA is TGTGCCAGCAGTCCCCCCCGGGGGGGAAGGGAGCCCCAGCATTTT. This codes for CASSPPRGGREPQHF.

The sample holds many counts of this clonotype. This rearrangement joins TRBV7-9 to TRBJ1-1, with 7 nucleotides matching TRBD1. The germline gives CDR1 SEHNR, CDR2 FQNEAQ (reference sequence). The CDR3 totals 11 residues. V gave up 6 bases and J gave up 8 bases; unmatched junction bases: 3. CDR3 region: CASSPDREAFF. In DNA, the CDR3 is TGTGCCAGCAGTCCGGACAGGGAAGCTTTCTTT.

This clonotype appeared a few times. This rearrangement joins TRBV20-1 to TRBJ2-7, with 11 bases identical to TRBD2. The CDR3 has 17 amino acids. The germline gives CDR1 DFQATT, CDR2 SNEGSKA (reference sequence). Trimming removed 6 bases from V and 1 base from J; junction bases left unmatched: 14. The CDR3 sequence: CSAPPGASGGKSYEQYF. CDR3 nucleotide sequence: TGCAGTGCCCCCCCGGGTGCTAGCGGGGGGAAGTCCTACGAGCAGTACTTC.